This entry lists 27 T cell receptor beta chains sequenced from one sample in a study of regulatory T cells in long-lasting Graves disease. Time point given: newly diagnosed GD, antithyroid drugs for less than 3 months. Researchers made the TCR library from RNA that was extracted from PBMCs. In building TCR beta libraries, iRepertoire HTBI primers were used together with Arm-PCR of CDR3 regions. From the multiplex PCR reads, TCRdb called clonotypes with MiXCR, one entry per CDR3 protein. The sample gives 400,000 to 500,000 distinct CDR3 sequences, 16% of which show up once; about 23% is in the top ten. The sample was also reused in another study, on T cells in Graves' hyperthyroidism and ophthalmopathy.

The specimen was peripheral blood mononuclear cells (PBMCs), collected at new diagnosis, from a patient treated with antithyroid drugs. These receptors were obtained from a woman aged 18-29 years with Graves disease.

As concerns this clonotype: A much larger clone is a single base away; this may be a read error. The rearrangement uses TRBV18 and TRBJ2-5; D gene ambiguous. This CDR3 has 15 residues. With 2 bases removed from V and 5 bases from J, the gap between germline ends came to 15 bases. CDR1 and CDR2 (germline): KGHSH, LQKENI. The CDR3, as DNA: TGTGCCAGCTCACCAAGTTATGAGCCTCGGGAGACCCAGTACTTC. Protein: CASSPSYEPRETQYF.

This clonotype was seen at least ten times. CDR3 nucleotides: TGTGCCAGCACCATGACGGGACAGGGATATGGCTACACCTTC. Residues: CASTMTGQGYGYTF. The chain recombines TRBV7-9 with TRBJ1-2; 9 nucleotides line up with TRBD1. Germline V gives CDR1 SEHNR, CDR2 FQNEAQ (reference sequence). This CDR3 region has 14 residues. Trimming at V came to 7 bases and at J to 5 bases, leaving 8 bases not matched to a gene.

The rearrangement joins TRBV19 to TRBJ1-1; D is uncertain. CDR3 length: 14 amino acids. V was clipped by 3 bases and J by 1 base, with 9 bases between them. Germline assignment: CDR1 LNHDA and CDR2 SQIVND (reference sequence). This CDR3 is CASSMTVGNTEAFF. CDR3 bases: TGTGCCAGTAGTATGACGGTGGGGAACACTGAAGCTTTCTTT. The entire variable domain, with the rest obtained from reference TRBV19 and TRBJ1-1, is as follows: DGGITQSPKYLFRKEGQNVTLSCEQNLNHDAMYWYRQDPGQGLRLIYYSQIVNDFQKGDIAEGYSVSREKKESFPLTVTSAQKNPTAFYLCASSMTVGNTEAFFGQGTRLTVV.

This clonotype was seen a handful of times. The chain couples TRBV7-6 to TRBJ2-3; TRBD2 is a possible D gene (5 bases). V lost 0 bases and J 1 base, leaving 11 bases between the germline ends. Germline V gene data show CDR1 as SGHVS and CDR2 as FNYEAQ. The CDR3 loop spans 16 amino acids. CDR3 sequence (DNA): TGTGCCAGCAGCTTAGCGGGTAGCGCACGCACAGATACGCAGTATTTT. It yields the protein CASSLAGSARTDTQYF.

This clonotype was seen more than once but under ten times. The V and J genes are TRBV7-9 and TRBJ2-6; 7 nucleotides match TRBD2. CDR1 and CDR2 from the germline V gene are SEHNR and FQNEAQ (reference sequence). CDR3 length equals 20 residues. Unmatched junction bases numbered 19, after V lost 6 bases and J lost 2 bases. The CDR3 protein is CASRPGGYSGTSTGANVLTF. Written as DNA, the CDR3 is TGTGCCAGCAGACCTGGCGGCTACAGCGGGACTTCTACTGGGGCCAACGTCCTGACTTTC.

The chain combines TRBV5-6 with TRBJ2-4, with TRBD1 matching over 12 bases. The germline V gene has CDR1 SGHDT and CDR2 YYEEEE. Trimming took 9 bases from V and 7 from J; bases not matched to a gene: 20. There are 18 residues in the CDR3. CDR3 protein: CATHGEGTGGRVGNIQYF. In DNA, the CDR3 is TGTGCCACCCATGGAGAGGGGACAGGGGGCCGGGTCGGGAACATTCAGTACTTC.

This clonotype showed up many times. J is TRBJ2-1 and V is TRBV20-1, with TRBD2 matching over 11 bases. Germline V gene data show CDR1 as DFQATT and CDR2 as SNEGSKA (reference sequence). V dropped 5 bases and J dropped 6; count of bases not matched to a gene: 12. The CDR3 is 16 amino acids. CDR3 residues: CSARPIAGGPVNEQFF. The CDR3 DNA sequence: TGCAGTGCTCGACCTATAGCGGGAGGGCCGGTCAATGAGCAGTTCTTC.

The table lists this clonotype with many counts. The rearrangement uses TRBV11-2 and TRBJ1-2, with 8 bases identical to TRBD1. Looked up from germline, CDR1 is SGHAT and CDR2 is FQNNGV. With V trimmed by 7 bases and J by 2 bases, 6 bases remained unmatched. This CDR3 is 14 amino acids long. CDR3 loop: CASTPDRANYGYTF. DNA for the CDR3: TGTGCCAGCACCCCGGACAGGGCGAACTATGGCTACACCTTC.

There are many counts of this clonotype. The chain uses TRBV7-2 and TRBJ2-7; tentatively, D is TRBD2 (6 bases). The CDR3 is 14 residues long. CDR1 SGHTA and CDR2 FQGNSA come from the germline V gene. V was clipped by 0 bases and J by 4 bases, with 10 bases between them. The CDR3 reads CASSLASGRYEQYF. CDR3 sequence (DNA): TGTGCCAGCAGCTTAGCCAGCGGGCGTTACGAGCAGTACTTC.

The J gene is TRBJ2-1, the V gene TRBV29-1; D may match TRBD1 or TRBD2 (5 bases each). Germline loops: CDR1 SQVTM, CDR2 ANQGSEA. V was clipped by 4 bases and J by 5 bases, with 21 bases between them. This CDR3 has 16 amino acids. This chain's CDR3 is CSVVSGTSSPHNEQFF. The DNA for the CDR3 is TGCAGCGTTGTATCAGGGACCTCATCCCCCCACAATGAGCAGTTCTTC.

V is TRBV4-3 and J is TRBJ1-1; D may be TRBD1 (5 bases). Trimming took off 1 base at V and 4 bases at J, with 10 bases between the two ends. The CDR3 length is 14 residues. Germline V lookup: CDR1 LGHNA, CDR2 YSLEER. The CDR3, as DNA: TGCGCCAGCAGCCAAGGACATGGGGCCACTGAAGCTTTCTTT. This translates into CASSQGHGATEAFF.

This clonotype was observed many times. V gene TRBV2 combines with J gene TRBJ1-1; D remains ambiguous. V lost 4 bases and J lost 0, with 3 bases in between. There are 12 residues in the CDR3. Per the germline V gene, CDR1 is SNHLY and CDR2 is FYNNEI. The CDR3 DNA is TGTGCCAGCAGTGGTTTGAACACTGAAGCTTTCTTT. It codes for CASSGLNTEAFF.

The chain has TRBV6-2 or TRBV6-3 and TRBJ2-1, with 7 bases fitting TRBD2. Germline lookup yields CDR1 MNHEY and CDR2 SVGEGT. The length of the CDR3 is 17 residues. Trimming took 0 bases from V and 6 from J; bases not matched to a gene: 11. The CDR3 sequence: CASSYSYPAGAFNEQFF. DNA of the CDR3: TGTGCCAGCAGTTACTCATACCCGGCGGGAGCTTTCAATGAGCAGTTCTTC.

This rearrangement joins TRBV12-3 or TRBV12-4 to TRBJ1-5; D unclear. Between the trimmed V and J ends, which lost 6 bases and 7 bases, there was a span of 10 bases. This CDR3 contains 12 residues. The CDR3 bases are TGTGCCAGCAGCCTGGTTCGGCAGCCCCAGCATTTT. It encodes CASSLVRQPQHF.

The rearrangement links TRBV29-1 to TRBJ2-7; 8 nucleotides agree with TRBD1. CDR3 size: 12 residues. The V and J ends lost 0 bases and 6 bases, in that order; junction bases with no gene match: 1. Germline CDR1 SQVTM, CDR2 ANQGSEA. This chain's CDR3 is CSVEEDRAEQYF. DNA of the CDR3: TGCAGCGTTGAAGAGGACAGGGCCGAGCAGTACTTC.

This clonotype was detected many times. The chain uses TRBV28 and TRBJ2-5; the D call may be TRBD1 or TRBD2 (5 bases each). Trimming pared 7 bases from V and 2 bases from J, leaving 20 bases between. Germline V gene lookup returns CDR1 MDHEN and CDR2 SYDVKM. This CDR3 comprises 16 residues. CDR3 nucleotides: TGTGCCAGCAAATTGGACGGGGCCGGCAAGCAAGAGACCCAGTACTTC. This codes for CASKLDGAGKQETQYF.

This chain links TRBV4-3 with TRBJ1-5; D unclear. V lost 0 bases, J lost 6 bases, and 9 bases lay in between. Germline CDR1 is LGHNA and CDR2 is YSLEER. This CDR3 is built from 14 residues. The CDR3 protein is CASSQDISSQPQHF. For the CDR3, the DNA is TGCGCCAGCAGCCAAGATATTTCCAGTCAGCCCCAGCATTTT.

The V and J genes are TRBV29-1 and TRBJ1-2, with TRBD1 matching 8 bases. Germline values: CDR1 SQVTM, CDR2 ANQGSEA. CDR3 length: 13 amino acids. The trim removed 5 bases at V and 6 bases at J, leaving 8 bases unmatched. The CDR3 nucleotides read TGCAGCGTTATACAGGGGGGAGCGGATGGCTACACCTTC. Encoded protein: CSVIQGGADGYTF.

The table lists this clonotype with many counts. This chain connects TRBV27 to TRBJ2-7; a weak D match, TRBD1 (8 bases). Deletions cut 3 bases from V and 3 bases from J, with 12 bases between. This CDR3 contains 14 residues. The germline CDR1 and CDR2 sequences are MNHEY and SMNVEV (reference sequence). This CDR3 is CASSFTGGGYEQYF. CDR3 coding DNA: TGTGCCAGCAGTTTCACAGGGGGGGGCTACGAGCAGTACTTC.

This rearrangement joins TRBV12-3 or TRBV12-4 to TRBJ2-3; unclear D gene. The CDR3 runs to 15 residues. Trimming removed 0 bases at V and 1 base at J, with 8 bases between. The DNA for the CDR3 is TGTGCCAGCAGTTTAGCAGGCACACGCACAGATACGCAGTATTTT. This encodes CASSLAGTRTDTQYF.

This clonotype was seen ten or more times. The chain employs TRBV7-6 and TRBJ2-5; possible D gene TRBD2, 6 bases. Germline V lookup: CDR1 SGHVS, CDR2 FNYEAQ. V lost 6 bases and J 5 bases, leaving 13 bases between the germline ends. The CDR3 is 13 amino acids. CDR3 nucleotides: TGTGCCAGCAGACACGGGGGTCCGGAGACCCAGTACTTC. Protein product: CASRHGGPETQYF.

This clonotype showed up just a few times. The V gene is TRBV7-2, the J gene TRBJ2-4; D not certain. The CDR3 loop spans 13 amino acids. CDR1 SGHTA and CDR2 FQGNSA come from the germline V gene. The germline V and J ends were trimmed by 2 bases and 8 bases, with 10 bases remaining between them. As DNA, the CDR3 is TGTGCCAGCAGCTTACCACCTGGATACATTCAGTACTTC. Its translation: CASSLPPGYIQYF.

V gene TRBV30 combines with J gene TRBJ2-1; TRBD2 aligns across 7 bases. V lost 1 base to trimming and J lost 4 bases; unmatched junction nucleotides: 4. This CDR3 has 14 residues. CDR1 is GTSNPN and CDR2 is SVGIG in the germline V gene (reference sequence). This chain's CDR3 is CAWSGLADYNEQFF. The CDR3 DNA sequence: TGTGCCTGGAGTGGGCTAGCGGATTACAATGAGCAGTTCTTC.

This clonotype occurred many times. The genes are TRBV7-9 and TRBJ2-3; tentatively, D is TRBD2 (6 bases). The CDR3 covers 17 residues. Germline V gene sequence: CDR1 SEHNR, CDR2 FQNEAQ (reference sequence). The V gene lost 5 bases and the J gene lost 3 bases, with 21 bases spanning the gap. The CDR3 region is CASSPTPFGGSTDTQYF. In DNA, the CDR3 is TGTGCCAGCAGCCCCACCCCCTTCGGGGGATCGACAGATACGCAGTATTTT.

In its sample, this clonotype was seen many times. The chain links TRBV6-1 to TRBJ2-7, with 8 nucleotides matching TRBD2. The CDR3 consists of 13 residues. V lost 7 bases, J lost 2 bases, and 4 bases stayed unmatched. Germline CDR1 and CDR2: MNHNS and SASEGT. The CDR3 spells CASTQTSAYEQYF. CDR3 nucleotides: TGTGCCAGCACCCAGACTAGCGCCTACGAGCAGTACTTC.

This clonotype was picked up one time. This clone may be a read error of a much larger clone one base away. CDR3 residues: CASSYASQLYNERFF. The CDR3 nucleotides are TGTGCCAGCAGTTACGCTAGCCAATTATACAATGAGCGGTTCTTC. The chain recombines TRBV6-5 with TRBJ2-1, with D maybe TRBD2 (5 bases). Germline CDR1 and CDR2: MNHEY and SVGAGI. The CDR3 has 15 amino acids.

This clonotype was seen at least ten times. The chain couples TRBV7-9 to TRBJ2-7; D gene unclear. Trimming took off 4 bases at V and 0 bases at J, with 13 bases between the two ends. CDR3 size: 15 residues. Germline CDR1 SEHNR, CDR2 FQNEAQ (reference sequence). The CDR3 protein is CASSYTGLSSYEQYF. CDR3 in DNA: TGTGCCAGCAGCTATACCGGGCTGAGCTCCTACGAGCAGTACTTC.